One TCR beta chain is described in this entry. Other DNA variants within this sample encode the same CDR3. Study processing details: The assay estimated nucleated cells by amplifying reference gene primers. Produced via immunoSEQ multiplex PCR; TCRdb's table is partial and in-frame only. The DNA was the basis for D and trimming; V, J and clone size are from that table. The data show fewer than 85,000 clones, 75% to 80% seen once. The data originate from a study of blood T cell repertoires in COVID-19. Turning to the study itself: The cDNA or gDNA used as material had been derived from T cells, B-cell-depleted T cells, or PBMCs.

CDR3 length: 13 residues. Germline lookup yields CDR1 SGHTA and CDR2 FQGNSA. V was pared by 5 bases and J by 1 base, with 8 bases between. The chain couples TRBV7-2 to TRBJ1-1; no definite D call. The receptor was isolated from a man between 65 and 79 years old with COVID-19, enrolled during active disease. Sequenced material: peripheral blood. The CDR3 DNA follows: TGTGCCAGCAGCCCGGGTGGGAACACTGAAGCTTTCTTT. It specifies CASSPGGNTEAFF.